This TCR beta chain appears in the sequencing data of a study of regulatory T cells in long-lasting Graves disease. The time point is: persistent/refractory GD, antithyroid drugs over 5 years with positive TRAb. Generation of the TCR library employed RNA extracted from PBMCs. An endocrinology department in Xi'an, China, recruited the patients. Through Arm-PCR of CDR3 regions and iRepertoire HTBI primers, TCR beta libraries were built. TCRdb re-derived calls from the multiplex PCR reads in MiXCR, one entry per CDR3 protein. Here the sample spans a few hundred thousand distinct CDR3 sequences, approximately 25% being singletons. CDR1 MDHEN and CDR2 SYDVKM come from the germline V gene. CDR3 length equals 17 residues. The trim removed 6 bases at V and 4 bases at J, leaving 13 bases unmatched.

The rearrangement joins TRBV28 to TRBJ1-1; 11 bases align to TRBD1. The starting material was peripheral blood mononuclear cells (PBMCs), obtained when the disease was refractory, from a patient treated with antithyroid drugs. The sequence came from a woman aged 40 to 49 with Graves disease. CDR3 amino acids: CASSFYGTGGLGTEAFF. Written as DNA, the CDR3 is TGTGCCAGCAGCTTCTACGGGACAGGGGGTTTGGGCACTGAAGCTTTCTTT.